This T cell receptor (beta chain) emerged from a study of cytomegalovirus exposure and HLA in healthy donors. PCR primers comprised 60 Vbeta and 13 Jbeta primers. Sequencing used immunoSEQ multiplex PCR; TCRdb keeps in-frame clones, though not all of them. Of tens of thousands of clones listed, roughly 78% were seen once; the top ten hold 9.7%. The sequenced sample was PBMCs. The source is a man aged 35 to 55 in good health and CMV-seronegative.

Written as DNA, the CDR3 is TGCGCCAGCAGCTTGGCTGTGGGTAGCGGGGGAGGCTACGAGCAGTACTTC. Residues: CASSLAVGSGGGYEQYF. The genes are TRBV5-1 and TRBJ2-7; TRBD2 aligns across 9 bases. With 0 bases clipped from V and 3 bases from J, the junction kept 10 bases outside the gene matches. The CDR3 has 17 residues. Germline CDR1 SGHRS, CDR2 YFSETQ. The variable domain in full, with the rest retrieved from reference TRBV5-1 and TRBJ2-7, is KAGVTQTPRYLIKTRGQQVTLSCSPISGHRSVSWYQQTPGQGLQFLFEYFSETQRNKGNFPGRFSGRQFSNSRSEMNVSTLELGDSALYLCASSLAVGSGGGYEQYFGPGTRLTVT.